This T cell receptor beta chain was sequenced during a study of cytomegalovirus exposure and HLA in healthy donors. The study's findings and limits: Under in vitro conditions, a few CMV-associated chains were confirmed as specific for CMV antigens. A later analysis reportedly found fewer N-insertions in an Asian-associated ancestry cluster than the roughly 670-donor mean.

In the case of this clone: The antigen remains undetermined.

PCR amplification relied on 60 Vbeta primers (plus 13 Jbeta primers). Measured with immunoSEQ multiplex PCR; TCRdb has only the in-frame clones, and not every one. The listing contains approximately 190,000 clones. Per germline, CDR1 ENHRY and CDR2 SYGVKD. After removal of 3 bases from V and 4 bases from J, the junction contained 1 base not matched to a gene. CDR3 size: 14 residues. This TCR was recovered from a young man in good health and CMV-seronegative. The specimen was PBMCs. This sequence joins TRBV10-3 and TRBJ1-2; 11 nucleotides line up with TRBD1. The CDR3 bases are TGTGCCATCAGTGACGGACAGGGGGCCTATGGCTACACCTTC. It specifies CAISDGQGAYGYTF.